This is a list of T cell receptor beta chains from one sample in a study of beta chain features in type 1 diabetes. Profiling relied on immunoSEQ multiplex PCR, and the TCRdb table lists in-frame clones only, not all of them. The sample contains a few hundred thousand clones, 14% of which appear only once. Sequencing was done on a sample of central memory CD4+ T cells from blood. The origin of the receptors is a man aged 30-40 years in good health. Both conserved end residues are part of each CDR3. The D gene is left open where the match is weak. Clone size is stated in some rows and not others, as once, few, many or a class when expanded.

j_call | clone_size | d_call | cdr3_length | v_call | cdr3_nt | cdr3_aa
TRBJ2-3 | - | TRBD2 | 16 | TRBV7-2 | TGTGCCAGCAGCCCGCTTAGGGGAGGGGGCACAGATACGCAGTATTTT | CASSPLRGGGTDTQYF
TRBJ1-1 | - | - | 16 | TRBV6-5 | TGTGCCAGCAGTTACTTCGGGGGTAAGGGGAGGACTGAAGCTTTCTTT | CASSYFGGKGRTEAFF
TRBJ2-6 | - | - | 14 | TRBV27 | TGTGCCAGTAGGGGGGCCTCTGGGGCCAACGTCCTGACTTTC | CASRGASGANVLTF
TRBJ1-6 | - | - | 14 | TRBV7-2 | TGTGCCAGCAGCTTAGGAAGGCCCAGATCACCCCTCCACTTT | CASSLGRPRSPLHF
TRBJ2-2 | - | - | 15 | TRBV9 | TGTGCCAGCAGCGTAGGACAGTTAAACACCGGGGAGCTGTTTTTT | CASSVGQLNTGELFF
TRBJ2-1 | few | - | 18 | TRBV4-3 | TGCGCCAGCAGCCAAGAGTGGAGAGGTTATCCCACCTACAATGAGCAGTTCTTC | CASSQEWRGYPTYNEQFF
TRBJ2-7 | few | TRBD1 | 16 | TRBV14 | TGTGCCAGCAGCCCCGGAGGGACAGGGGTTAACCACGAGCAGTACTTC | CASSPGGTGVNHEQYF
TRBJ2-7 | few | - | 13 | TRBV5-1 | TGCGCCAGCAGCTTCTTGACCGGCTACGAGCAGTACTTC | CASSFLTGYEQYF
TRBJ1-4 | few | - | 12 | TRBV5-4 | TGTGCCAGCAGCACCAGATCCGAAAAACTGTTTTTT | CASSTRSEKLFF
TRBJ1-1 | - | - | 14 | TRBV4-1 | TGCGCCAGCAGCCACCCCGGGACTGGCACTGAAGCTTTCTTT | CASSHPGTGTEAFF
TRBJ1-2 | - | - | 15 | TRBV7-9 | TGTGCCAGCAGCTTTCAGGGTGCTGCTAACTATGGCTACACCTTC | CASSFQGAANYGYTF
TRBJ1-6 | - | - | 14 | TRBV5-6 | TGTGCCAGCAGAGACCAGGGGCCGCATTCACCCCTCCACTTT | CASRDQGPHSPLHF
TRBJ2-4 | few | - | 15 | TRBV7-9 | TGTGCCAGCAGCTTAGGGCCGAGAGCCAAAAACATTCAGTACTTC | CASSLGPRAKNIQYF
TRBJ1-2 | few | TRBD1 | 15 | TRBV7-2 | TGTGCCAGCAGCCTACAGGGGGAGTGGAACTATGGCTACACCTTC | CASSLQGEWNYGYTF
TRBJ1-2 | few | TRBD1 | 15 | TRBV5-4 | TGTGCCAGCAGCACCCGACAGGGGGTTAACTATGGCTACACCTTC | CASSTRQGVNYGYTF
TRBJ1-6 | - | - | 14 | TRBV5-4 | TGTGCCAGCAGCCTCGAGGGGCCCAATTCACCCCTCCACTTT | CASSLEGPNSPLHF
TRBJ1-2 | few | - | 17 | TRBV4-2 | TGTGCCAGCAGCCAAGGAAGGGGACCCGACAGGCCTTATGGCTACACCTTC | CASSQGRGPDRPYGYTF
TRBJ2-5 | - | - | 13 | TRBV7-6 | TGTGCCAGCAGTCTCAGGGTTCTGGAGACCCAGTACTTC | CASSLRVLETQYF
TRBJ1-3 | - | - | 17 | TRBV13 | TGTGCCAGCAGCTTAGGGGCATTGGAGATGGCGGGAAACACCATATATTTT | CASSLGALEMAGNTIYF
TRBJ2-3 | few | TRBD2 | 15 | TRBV5-1 | TGCGCCAGCGCCAATGAGCGGGGGGGCCGGGATACGCAGTATTTT | CASANERGGRDTQYF
TRBJ1-1 | few | - | 14 | TRBV7-2 | TGTGCCAGCAGCTTGAACAGGGAAATTTCTGAAGCTTTCTTT | CASSLNREISEAFF
TRBJ2-2 | few | - | 16 | TRBV9 | TGTGCCAGCAGCTTTGACCCCCCCGGCGGCACCGGGGAGCTGTTTTTT | CASSFDPPGGTGELFF
TRBJ1-1 | few | - | 15 | TRBV27 | TGTGCCAGCACTTCTTTAGACAGGACCGACACTGAAGCTTTCTTT | CASTSLDRTDTEAFF
TRBJ1-1 | - | - | 11 | TRBV11-2 | TGTGCCAGCAGTTGGCACGCTGAAGCTTTCTTT | CASSWHAEAFF
TRBJ2-4 | few | TRBD2 | 16 | TRBV11-2 | TGTGCCAGCAGCACAGCGGGGGGGCCGGCCAAAAACATTCAGTACTTC | CASSTAGGPAKNIQYF
TRBJ2-4 | - | - | 14 | TRBV30 | TGTGCCTGGAGTGCAGGGGCGAGTAAAAACATTCAGTACTTC | CAWSAGASKNIQYF
TRBJ1-2 | - | TRBD1 | 14 | TRBV5-6 | TGTGCCAGCAGCTTCGACAGGGAACTCGGGGGCTACACCTTC | CASSFDRELGGYTF
TRBJ1-2 | - | - | 11 | TRBV19 | TGTGCCAGTAAGGACTTCTATGGCTACACCTTC | CASKDFYGYTF
TRBJ1-2 | - | TRBD1 | 14 | TRBV7-6 | TGTGCCAGCAGCTTGGGGACAGGGGCGTATGGCTACACCTTC | CASSLGTGAYGYTF
TRBJ2-2 | few | - | 15 | TRBV7-2 | TGTGCCAGCAGCTTAGGACTTCCAAACACCGGGGAGCTGTTTTTT | CASSLGLPNTGELFF
TRBJ2-1 | few | - | 16 | TRBV27 | TGTGCCAGCAGTTCCCTCAGGGGCCTCGGATACAATGAGCAGTTCTTC | CASSSLRGLGYNEQFF
TRBJ2-7 | - | - | 17 | TRBV7-9 | TGCGCCAGCAGCCCCAGCGTTTCTGGGGGCACTGGGGTCGAGCAGTACTTC | CASSPSVSGGTGVEQYF
TRBJ2-3 | - | TRBD2 | 14 | TRBV5-6 | TGTGCCAGCAGTTCCAGCGGGGGTACAGATACGCAGTATTTT | CASSSSGGTDTQYF
TRBJ2-5 | - | - | 13 | TRBV6-6 | TGTGCCAGCAGTTACTCAGCGAAAGAGACCCAGTACTTC | CASSYSAKETQYF
TRBJ2-5 | few | - | 14 | TRBV6-5 | TGTGCCAGCCCTGCCGGGGCTCTTCAAGAGACCCAGTACTTC | CASPAGALQETQYF
TRBJ2-6 | many | - | 15 | TRBV2 | TGTGCCAGCAGGCAAGGGAATTCTGGGGCCAACGTCCTGACTTTC | CASRQGNSGANVLTF
TRBJ1-2 | few | - | 14 | TRBV7-2 | TGTGCCAGCAGCTTAGCGTACCCAAACTATGGCTACACCTTC | CASSLAYPNYGYTF
TRBJ1-4 | - | - | 13 | TRBV28 | TGTGCCAGCAGTCGGGGACATAGTGAAAAACTGTTTTTT | CASSRGHSEKLFF
TRBJ2-1 | many | - | 15 | TRBV19 | TGTGCCAGTAGTATCAAGTCGGGATCGGGCAATGAGCAGTTCTTC | CASSIKSGSGNEQFF
TRBJ2-2 | few | TRBD2 | 15 | TRBV4-2 | TGTGCCAGCAGCCAGGGGGGAGGGCCCACCGGGGAGCTGTTTTTT | CASSQGGGPTGELFF
TRBJ2-3 | - | - | 15 | TRBV10-3 | TGTGCCAGCAGGTTTCAGTTTCCTAGCACAGATACGCAGTATTTT | CASRFQFPSTDTQYF
TRBJ2-3 | - | TRBD1 | 14 | TRBV4-1 | TGCGCCAGCAGGCGGACAGGGGATCCAGATACGCAGTATTTT | CASRRTGDPDTQYF
TRBJ2-3 | - | - | 11 | TRBV7-2 | TGTGCCAGCAGCTTAGACGATACGCAGTATTTT | CASSLDDTQYF
TRBJ1-5 | few | - | 16 | TRBV2 | TGTGCCAGCAGTGAGGACAGTGGAAGAATTCATCAGCCCCAGCATTTT | CASSEDSGRIHQPQHF
TRBJ2-5 | - | - | 12 | TRBV6-1 | TGTGCCAGCAGTCCACTATCAGGCGGAGAGTACTTC | CASSPLSGGEYF
TRBJ1-3 | many | - | 14 | TRBV7-9 | TGTGCCAGCAGCTCTTGGACCCAGGGAAACACCATATATTTT | CASSSWTQGNTIYF
TRBJ1-2 | - | TRBD1 | 13 | TRBV5-4 | TGTGCCAGCAGCTCTAGACAGGGCCCCGAGGCTGACTTC | CASSSRQGPEADF
TRBJ1-5 | few | - | 12 | TRBV7-7 | TGTGCCAGCAGCTCCCCTAGGGGAGCCCAGCATTTT | CASSSPRGAQHF